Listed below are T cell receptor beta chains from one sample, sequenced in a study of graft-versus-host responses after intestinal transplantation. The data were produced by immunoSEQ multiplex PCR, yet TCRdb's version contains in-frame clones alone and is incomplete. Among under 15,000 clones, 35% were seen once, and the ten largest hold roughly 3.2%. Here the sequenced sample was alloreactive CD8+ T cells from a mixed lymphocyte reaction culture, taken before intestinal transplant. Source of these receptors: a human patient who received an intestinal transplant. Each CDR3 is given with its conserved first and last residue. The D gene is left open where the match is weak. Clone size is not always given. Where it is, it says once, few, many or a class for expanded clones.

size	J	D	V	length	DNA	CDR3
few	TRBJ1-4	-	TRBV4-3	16	TGCGCCAGCAGCCAAGATCCGCCAAGGACTAATGAAAAACTGTTTTTT	CASSQDPPRTNEKLFF
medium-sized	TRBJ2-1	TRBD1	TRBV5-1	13	TGCGCCAGCATGATGACAGGGTCGGATGAGCAGTTCTTC	CASMMTGSDEQFF
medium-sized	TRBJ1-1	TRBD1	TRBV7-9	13	TGTGCCAGCAGCTTCCAGGGGGGCACTGAAGCTTTCTTT	CASSFQGGTEAFF
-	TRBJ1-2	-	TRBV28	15	TGTGCCATCAGTGGATTAGCAGGTGGCAGGGATGGCTACACCTTC	CAISGLAGGRDGYTF
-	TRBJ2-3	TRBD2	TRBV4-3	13	TGCGCCAGCAGCCGGGAGGGGTCAGATACGCAGTATTTT	CASSREGSDTQYF
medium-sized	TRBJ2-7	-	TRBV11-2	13	TGTGCCAGCAGGGGCGGGCAGGCCTACGAGCAGTACTTC	CASRGGQAYEQYF
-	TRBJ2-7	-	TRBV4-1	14	TGCGCCAGCAGCCAGGGGACGGCTCATGGCGAGCAGTACTTC	CASSQGTAHGEQYF
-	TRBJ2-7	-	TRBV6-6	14	TGTGCCAGCAAGCCGGGGGAACTCTTATACGAGCAGTACTTC	CASKPGELLYEQYF
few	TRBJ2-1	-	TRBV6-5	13	TGTGCCAGCAGCCCTGCGGGCTCGGGTGAGCAGTTCTTC	CASSPAGSGEQFF
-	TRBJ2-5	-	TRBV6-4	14	TGTGCCACATATGAGGGGGAGGGCCAAGAGACCCAGTACTTC	CATYEGEGQETQYF
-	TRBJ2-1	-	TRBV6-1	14	TGTGCCAGCCATCCGGGTTTCACCTACAATGAGCAGTTCTTC	CASHPGFTYNEQFF
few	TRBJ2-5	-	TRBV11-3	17	TGTGCCAGCAGCCTAGTATACGCGGGCCCCCCCCAAGAGACCCAGTACTTC	CASSLVYAGPPQETQYF
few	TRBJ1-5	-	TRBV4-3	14	TGCGCCAGCAGCCAAGAGACGGGGGACCAGCCCCAGCATTTT	CASSQETGDQPQHF
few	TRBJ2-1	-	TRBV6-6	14	TGTGCCAGCAGTTACTTTATAGGGAACAATGAGCAGTTCTTC	CASSYFIGNNEQFF
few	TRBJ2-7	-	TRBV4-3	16	TGCGCCAGCAGCCAAGGCCCCGGGACAACCTCCTACGAGCAGTACTTC	CASSQGPGTTSYEQYF
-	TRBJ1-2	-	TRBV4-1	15	TGCGCCAGCAGCGGAGCAGGCGGCTCAGGGTATGGCTACACCTTC	CASSGAGGSGYGYTF
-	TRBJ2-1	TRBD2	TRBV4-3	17	TGCGCCAGCAGCCAAGGACTAGCGGACCCCTCCTACAATGAGCAGTTCTTC	CASSQGLADPSYNEQFF
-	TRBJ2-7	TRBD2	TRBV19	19	TGTGCCAGTAGTATAGCCCTCGGTGGGATAGCGGGAGGATCCTACGAGCAGTACTTC	CASSIALGGIAGGSYEQYF
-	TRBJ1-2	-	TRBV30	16	TGTGCCTGGAGTGTATCCAACCTAGGTTTTCCCTATGGCTACACCTTC	CAWSVSNLGFPYGYTF
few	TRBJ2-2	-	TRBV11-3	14	TGTGCCAGCAGCTTACGAGTAACCACCGGGGAGCTGTTTTTT	CASSLRVTTGELFF
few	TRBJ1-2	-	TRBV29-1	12	TGCAGCGTCCTTACGGGGGACTATGGCTACACCTTC	CSVLTGDYGYTF
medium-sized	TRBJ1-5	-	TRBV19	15	TGTGCCAGTAGTATTTATTTTTATAGCAATCAGCCCCAGCATTTT	CASSIYFYSNQPQHF
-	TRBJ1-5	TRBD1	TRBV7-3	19	TGTGCCAGCAGCTTATCCGGGACAGGGGGCCCTTATAGCAATCAGCCCCAGCATTTT	CASSLSGTGGPYSNQPQHF
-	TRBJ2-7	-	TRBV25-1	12	TGTGCCAGCAGTGAATTCGTGGGGGAGCAGTACTTC	CASSEFVGEQYF
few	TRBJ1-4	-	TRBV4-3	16	TGCGCCGGTAGGGAATTTTGCCCAGAACACAATGAAAAACTGTTTTTT	CAGREFCPEHNEKLFF
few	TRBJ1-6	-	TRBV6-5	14	TGTGCCAGCAGCCCGGACAGAAATAATTCACCCCTCCACTTT	CASSPDRNNSPLHF
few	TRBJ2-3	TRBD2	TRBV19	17	TGTGCCAGTAGTCCCCGACTAGCGGGGGCTAGCACAGATACGCAGTATTTT	CASSPRLAGASTDTQYF
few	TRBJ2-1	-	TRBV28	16	TGTGCCAGCAGTTTATATATCCGGGAGTCCCACAATGAGCAGTTCTTC	CASSLYIRESHNEQFF
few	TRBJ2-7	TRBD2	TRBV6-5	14	TGTGCCAGCAGTTCTGGACTAGCTGTAGGCGAGCAGTACTTC	CASSSGLAVGEQYF
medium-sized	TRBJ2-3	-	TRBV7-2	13	TGTGCCAGCAGCCTGGCCTGGACAGATACGCAGTATTTT	CASSLAWTDTQYF
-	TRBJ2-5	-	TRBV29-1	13	TGCAGCGTTTATTCAGGCGCCAAAGAGACCCAGTACTTC	CSVYSGAKETQYF
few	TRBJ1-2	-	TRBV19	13	TGTGCCAGTAGTCCCGGACTTAACTATGGCTACACCTTC	CASSPGLNYGYTF
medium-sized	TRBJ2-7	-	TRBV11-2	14	TGTGCCAGCAGCTTTGGGGGAGACTCCTACGAGCAGTACTTC	CASSFGGDSYEQYF
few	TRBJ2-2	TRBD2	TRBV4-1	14	TGCGCCAGCAGCCAACTAGCGGGAGCGCTGGAGCTGTTTTTT	CASSQLAGALELFF
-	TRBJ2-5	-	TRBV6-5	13	TGTGCCAGCATAGGGGACTCCCCCGAGACCCAGTACTTC	CASIGDSPETQYF
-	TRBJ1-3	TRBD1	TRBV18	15	TGTGCCAGCTCCCCTGACAGGGAGGCTGGAAACACCATATATTTT	CASSPDREAGNTIYF
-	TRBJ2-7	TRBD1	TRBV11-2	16	TGTGCCAGCAGCGTCCGGACAGGGTTGGCCCTCTACGAGCAGTACTTC	CASSVRTGLALYEQYF
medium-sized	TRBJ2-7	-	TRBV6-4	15	TGTGCCAGCAGTGACTTCTCCCGGGCCACCTACGAGCAGTACTTC	CASSDFSRATYEQYF
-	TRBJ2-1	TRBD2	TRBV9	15	TGTGCCAGCAGCGTAGGGAAGGGACTAGCCAATGAGCAGTTCTTC	CASSVGKGLANEQFF
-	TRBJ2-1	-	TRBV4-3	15	TGCGCCAGCAGCCAAGATGGACAGTTCGTCAATGAGCAGTTCTTC	CASSQDGQFVNEQFF
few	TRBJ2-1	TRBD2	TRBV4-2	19	TGTGCCAGCAGCCAAGATCCCGGACTAGCGGGAGGGCAATACAATGAGCAGTTCTTC	CASSQDPGLAGGQYNEQFF
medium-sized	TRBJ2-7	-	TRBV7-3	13	TGTGCCAGCAGCGCCTTTCGGGGAGACGAGCAGTACTTC	CASSAFRGDEQYF
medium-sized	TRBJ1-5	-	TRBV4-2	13	TGTGCCAGCAGCCAAGATCCGGGACAGCCCCAGCATTTT	CASSQDPGQPQHF
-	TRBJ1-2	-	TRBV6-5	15	TGTGCCAGCACGGATCACGGGGCGGCTAACTATGGCTACACCTTC	CASTDHGAANYGYTF
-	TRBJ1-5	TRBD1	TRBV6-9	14	TGTGCCAGCAGTCAGACAGGGCCCGATCAGCCCCAGCATTTT	CASSQTGPDQPQHF